These 10 T cell receptor beta chains were sequenced from one sample in a study of blood T cells in healthy people across ages (dated by TCRdb to between 2014 and 2016). Libraries were built with 5' RACE. Sequenced using an Illumina HiSeq 2500. A second PCR of roughly 6 to 12 cycles was performed with a sample-barcoded 5' primer and a J-beta primer mix. In TCRdb, the public reads were trimmed at Q25 with fastp and aligned with MiXCR, with productive beta chains retained. Each CDR3 protein appears once, grouped with its most common genes and DNA. In this sample the table shows some 760,000 distinct CDR3 sequences, 20% to 30% of which occur a single time. The ten biggest clones cover under 4.5% of the sample. Another study also made use of these data, one on T cells of mothers and their children.

The specimen was blood. The source of these receptors is a boy younger than 18 in good health.

V gene TRBV9 combines with J gene TRBJ2-5; D not resolved. The CDR3 spans 15 residues. V dropped 3 bases and J dropped 3 bases, with 15 bases sitting between them. CDR1 is SGDLS and CDR2 is YYNGEE in the germline V gene. CDR3: CASSDHEGMEETQYF. The CDR3 nucleotides are TGTGCCAGCAGCGACCACGAAGGGATGGAAGAGACCCAGTACTTC.

In regard to this clonotype: This CDR3 is missing its conserved last phenylalanine or tryptophan, likely due to a read error. The CDR3 loop is CASSIGPAANEAFS. In DNA form, the CDR3 reads TGTGCCAGTAGTATAGGCCCCGCAGCTAATGAAGCTTTCTCT. The chain combines TRBV19 with TRBJ1-1; no definite D call. Per germline, CDR1 LNHDA and CDR2 SQIVND (reference sequence). CDR3 length: 14 amino acids. Trimming pared 1 base from V and 7 bases from J, leaving 13 bases between.

The chain is built from TRBV5-5 and TRBJ2-5; D perhaps matches TRBD1 (7 bases). Trimming took off 1 base at V and 1 base at J, with 20 bases between the two ends. The CDR3 covers 18 residues. CDR1 is SGHKS, CDR2 YYEKEE, per germline (reference sequence). The CDR3 here is CASSLLQGGLLSQETQYF. As DNA, the CDR3 is TGTGCCAGCAGCTTGCTGCAGGGGGGCCTACTCTCCCAAGAGACCCAGTACTTC.

The chain uses TRBV7-2 and TRBJ2-3; D is ambiguous. CDR1 SGHTA and CDR2 FQGNSA come from the germline V gene. There are 15 residues in the CDR3. V was trimmed by 2 bases and J by 1 base, leaving 10 bases between them. The CDR3, as DNA: TGTGCCAGCAGCTTACTAGTCCGCCGCACAGATACGCAGTATTTT. This sequence encodes CASSLLVRRTDTQYF.

This clonotype has only a few counts. The chain links TRBV3-1 to TRBJ1-1, with D hard to call. The V end was cut by 4 bases, the J end by 4 bases, with 16 bases between. Per the germline V gene, CDR1 is LGHDT and CDR2 is YNNKEL (reference sequence). The CDR3 extends over 15 amino acids. The CDR3 DNA reads TGTGCCAGCAGCCCGCATCTGGGCGGCCCCACTGAAGCTTTCTTT. Encoded protein: CASSPHLGGPTEAFF.

The table lists this clonotype with a few counts. The V call is TRBV3-1, the J call TRBJ2-1, with D possibly TRBD1 on 5 matching bases. This CDR3 is built from 15 residues. CDR1 and CDR2 (germline): LGHDT, YNNKEL (reference sequence). Trimming pared 7 bases from V and 5 bases from J, leaving 18 bases between. The CDR3: CASTQEAVGDNEQFF. The CDR3 coding sequence is TGTGCCAGCACCCAGGAAGCTGTAGGGGACAATGAGCAGTTCTTC.

The table lists this clonotype with a few counts. V and J are TRBV2 and TRBJ2-7; weak D call: TRBD1 (6 bases). Trimming shortened V by 3 bases and J by 5 bases, and 11 bases separated the two germline ends. The CDR3 length is 13 residues. Germline V gene data show CDR1 as SNHLY and CDR2 as FYNNEI. The chain's CDR3 is CASSEQTGHEQYF. Here the CDR3 DNA reads TGTGCCAGCAGTGAGCAGACAGGCCACGAGCAGTACTTC.

V is TRBV12-3 or TRBV12-4 and J is TRBJ1-1; D not resolved. V lost 6 bases, J lost 5 bases, and 10 bases lay in between. There are 12 residues in the CDR3. This CDR3 is CASRSADTEAFF. CDR3 DNA sequence: TGTGCCAGCAGATCGGCAGATACTGAAGCTTTCTTT.

This clonotype was seen more than once but under ten times. The chain uses TRBV18 and TRBJ2-1; D unresolved. Per germline, CDR1 KGHSH and CDR2 LQKENI. Trimming stripped 3 bases from V and 2 bases from J, with 11 bases between. The CDR3 covers 15 residues. CDR3 nucleotide sequence: TGTGCCAGCTCACCGGGCTCACAAACCTACAATGAGCAGTTCTTC. Protein sequence: CASSPGSQTYNEQFF.

The chain uses TRBV25-1 and TRBJ1-2; no firm D call. V lost 0 bases and J lost 2, with 7 bases in between. Germline CDR1 MGHDK, CDR2 SYGVNS. The CDR3 loop spans 14 amino acids. CDR3 bases: TGTGCCAGCAGTGAATATACAGAGAACTATGGCTACACCTTC. Protein: CASSEYTENYGYTF.